One TCR beta chain is described in this entry. Its target is unknown. This entry comes from a study of cytomegalovirus exposure and HLA in healthy donors. Overall study results and limits: Sequencing likely produced, as an artifact, a cluster of highly shared sequence variants.

PCR primers comprised 60 Vbeta and 13 Jbeta primers. Produced via immunoSEQ multiplex PCR; TCRdb's table is partial and in-frame only. The sample records 200,000 to 300,000 clones, about 85% being singletons. The CDR3 contains 16 residues. Germline trimming cut 3 bases from V and 10 bases from J; bases unmatched to any gene: 12. Per germline, CDR1 SGDLS and CDR2 YYNGEE. The specimen sequenced was PBMCs. The TCR comes from a girl between 2 and 10 years old in good health and CMV-seronegative. The chain combines TRBV9 with TRBJ1-6; 8 positions agree with TRBD1. The CDR3 here is CASSAGSKRQGSPLHF. The DNA of the CDR3 is TGTGCCAGCAGCGCTGGATCCAAGAGACAGGGGTCACCCCTCCACTTT.